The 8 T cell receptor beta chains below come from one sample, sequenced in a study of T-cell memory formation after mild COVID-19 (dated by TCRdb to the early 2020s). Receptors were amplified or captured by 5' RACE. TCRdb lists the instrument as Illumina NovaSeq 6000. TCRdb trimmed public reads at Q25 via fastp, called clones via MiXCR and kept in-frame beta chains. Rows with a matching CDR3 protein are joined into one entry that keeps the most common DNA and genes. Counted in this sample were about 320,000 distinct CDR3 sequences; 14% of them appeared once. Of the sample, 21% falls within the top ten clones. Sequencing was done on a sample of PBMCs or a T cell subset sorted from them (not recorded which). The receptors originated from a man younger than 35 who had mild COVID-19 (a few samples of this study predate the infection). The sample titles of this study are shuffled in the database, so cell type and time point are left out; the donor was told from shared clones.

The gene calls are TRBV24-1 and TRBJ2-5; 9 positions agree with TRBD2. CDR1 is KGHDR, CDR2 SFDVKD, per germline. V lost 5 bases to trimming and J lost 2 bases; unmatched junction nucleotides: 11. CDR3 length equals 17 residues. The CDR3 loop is CATSGPTLAGIQETQYF. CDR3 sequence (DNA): TGTGCCACCAGTGGTCCCACCCTAGCGGGGATACAAGAGACCCAGTACTTC.

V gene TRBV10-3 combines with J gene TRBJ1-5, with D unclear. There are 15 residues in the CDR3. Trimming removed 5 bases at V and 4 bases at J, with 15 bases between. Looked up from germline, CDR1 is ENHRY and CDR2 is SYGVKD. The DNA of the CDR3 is TGTGCCATCAGTCCACTTGACCCCCCAAATCAGCCCCAGCATTTT. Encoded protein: CAISPLDPPNQPQHF.

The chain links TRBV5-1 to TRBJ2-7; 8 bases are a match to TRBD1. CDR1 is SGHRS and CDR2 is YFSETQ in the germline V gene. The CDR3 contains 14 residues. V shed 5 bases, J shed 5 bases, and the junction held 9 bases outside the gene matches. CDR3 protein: CASRQTGGNNEQYF. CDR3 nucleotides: TGCGCCAGCAGGCAAACAGGGGGTAACAACGAGCAGTACTTC.

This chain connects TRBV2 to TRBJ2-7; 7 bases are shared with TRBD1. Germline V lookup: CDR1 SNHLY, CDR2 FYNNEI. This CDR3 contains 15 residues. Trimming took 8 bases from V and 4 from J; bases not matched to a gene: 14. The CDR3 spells CASSIEQGTGYEQYF. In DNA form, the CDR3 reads TGTGCCAGCTCCATAGAACAGGGGACGGGATACGAGCAGTACTTC.

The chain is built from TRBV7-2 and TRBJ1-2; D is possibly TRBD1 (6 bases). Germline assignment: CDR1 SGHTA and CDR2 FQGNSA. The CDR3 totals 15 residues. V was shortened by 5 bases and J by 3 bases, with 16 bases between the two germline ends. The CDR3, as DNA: TGTGCCAGCAGCCCCAGGTCAGGGGTGCACTATGGCTACACCTTC. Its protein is CASSPRSGVHYGYTF.

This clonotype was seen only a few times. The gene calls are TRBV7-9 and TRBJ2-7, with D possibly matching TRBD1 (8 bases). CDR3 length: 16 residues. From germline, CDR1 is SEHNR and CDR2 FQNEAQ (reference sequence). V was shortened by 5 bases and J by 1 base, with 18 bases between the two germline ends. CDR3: CASSHRGGRPSYEQYF. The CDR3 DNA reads TGTGCCAGCAGCCACAGGGGGGGCCGGCCGTCCTACGAGCAGTACTTC.

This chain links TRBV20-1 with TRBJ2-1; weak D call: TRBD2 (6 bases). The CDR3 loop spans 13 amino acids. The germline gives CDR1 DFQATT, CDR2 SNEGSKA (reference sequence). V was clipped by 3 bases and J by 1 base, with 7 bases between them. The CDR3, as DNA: TGCAGTGCTAGCGGGGGTTCCTACAATGAGCAGTTCTTC. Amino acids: CSASGGSYNEQFF.

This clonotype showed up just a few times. CDR3 coding DNA: TGTGCCAGCAGCCTGCGGGGGGTCTTTCAGTTCTTC. Translated, it gives CASSLRGVFQFF. The chain joins TRBV7-9 to TRBJ2-1; TRBD2 agrees at 8 bases. The CDR3 contains 12 residues. CDR1 and CDR2 from the germline V gene are SEHNR and FQNEAQ (reference sequence). Trimming cost V 5 bases and J 13 bases; bases outside gene matches: 7.